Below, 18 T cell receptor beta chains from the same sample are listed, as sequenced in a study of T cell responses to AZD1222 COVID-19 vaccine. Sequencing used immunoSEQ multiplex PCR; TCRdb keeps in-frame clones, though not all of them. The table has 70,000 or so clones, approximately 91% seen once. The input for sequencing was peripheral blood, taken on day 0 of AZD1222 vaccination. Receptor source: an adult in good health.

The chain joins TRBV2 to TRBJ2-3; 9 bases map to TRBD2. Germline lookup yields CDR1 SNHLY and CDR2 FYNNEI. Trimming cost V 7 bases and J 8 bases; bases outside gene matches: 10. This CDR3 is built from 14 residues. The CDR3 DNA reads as TGTGCCAGCACTGTGGCGGGGGGGGGCGCTACGCAGTATTTT. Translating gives CASTVAGGGATQYF.

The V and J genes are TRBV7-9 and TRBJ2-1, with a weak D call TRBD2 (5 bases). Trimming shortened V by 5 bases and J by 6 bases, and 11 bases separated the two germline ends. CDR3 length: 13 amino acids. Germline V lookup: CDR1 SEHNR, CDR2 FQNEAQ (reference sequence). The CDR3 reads CASSLREINEQFF. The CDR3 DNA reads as TGTGCCAGCAGCCTCCGGGAAATCAATGAGCAGTTCTTC.

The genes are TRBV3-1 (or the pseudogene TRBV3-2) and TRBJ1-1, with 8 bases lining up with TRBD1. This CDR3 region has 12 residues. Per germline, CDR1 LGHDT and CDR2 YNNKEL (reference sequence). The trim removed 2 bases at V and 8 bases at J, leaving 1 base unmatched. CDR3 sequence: CASSQRDREAFF. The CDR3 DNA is TGTGCCAGCAGCCAACGGGACAGGGAAGCTTTCTTT.

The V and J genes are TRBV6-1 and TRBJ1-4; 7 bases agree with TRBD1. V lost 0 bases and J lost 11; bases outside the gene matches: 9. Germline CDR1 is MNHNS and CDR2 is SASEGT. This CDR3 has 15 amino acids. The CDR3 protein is CASSEAEGAIGKLFF. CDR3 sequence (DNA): TGTGCCAGCAGTGAAGCGGAGGGGGCAATTGGGAAACTGTTTTTT.

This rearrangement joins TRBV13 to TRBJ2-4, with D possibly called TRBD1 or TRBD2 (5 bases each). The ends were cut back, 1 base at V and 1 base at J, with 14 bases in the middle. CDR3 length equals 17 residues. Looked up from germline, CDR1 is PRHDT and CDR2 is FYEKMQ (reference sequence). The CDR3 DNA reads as TGTGCCAGCAGCTTAGCGGGGTTTTGGGGGGCCAAAAACATTCAGTACTTC. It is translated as CASSLAGFWGAKNIQYF.

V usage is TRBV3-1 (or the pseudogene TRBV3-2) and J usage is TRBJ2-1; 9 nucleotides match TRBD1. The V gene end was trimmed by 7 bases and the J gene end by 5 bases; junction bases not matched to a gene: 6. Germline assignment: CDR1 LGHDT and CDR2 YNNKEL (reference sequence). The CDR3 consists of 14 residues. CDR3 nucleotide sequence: TGTGCCAGCACGTACCGGGACAGGGACAATGAGCAGTTCTTC. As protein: CASTYRDRDNEQFF.

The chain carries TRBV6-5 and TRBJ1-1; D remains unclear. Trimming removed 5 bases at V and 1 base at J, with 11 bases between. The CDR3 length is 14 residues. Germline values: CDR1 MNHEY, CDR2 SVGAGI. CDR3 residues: CASSLDLENTEAFF. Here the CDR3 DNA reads TGTGCCAGCAGTCTTGACCTAGAGAACACTGAAGCTTTCTTT.

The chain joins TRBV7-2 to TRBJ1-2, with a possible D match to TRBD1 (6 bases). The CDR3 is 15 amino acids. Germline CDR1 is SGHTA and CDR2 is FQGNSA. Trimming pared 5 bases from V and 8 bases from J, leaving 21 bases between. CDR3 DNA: TGTGCCAGCAGCGAGTACAGGGTATCGAGTAGCGGCTACACCTTC. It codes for CASSEYRVSSSGYTF.

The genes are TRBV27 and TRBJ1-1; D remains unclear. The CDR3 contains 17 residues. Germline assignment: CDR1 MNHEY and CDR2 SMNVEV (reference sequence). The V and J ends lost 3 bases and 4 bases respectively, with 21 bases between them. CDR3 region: CASSFKSRYGVGTEAFF. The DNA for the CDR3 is TGTGCCAGCAGTTTCAAGAGCCGATACGGGGTGGGCACTGAAGCTTTCTTT.

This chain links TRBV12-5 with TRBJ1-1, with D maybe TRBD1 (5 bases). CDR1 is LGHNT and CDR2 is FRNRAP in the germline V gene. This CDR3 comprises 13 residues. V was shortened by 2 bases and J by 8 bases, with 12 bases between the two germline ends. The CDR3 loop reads CASGLPPGPEAFF. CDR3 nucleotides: TGTGCTAGTGGTTTGCCACCAGGGCCGGAAGCTTTCTTT.

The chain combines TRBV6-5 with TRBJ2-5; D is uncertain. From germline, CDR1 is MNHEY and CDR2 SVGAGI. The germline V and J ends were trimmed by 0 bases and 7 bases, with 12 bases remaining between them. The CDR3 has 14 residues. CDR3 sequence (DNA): TGTGCCAGCAGTTACTCGATCGATACGGGGACCCAGTACTTC. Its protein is CASSYSIDTGTQYF.

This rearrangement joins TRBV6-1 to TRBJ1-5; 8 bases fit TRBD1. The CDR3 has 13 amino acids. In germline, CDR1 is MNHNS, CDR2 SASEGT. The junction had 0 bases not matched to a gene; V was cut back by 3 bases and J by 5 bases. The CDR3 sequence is CASSETGDQPQHF. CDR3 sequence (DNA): TGTGCCAGCAGTGAGACAGGGGATCAGCCCCAGCATTTT.

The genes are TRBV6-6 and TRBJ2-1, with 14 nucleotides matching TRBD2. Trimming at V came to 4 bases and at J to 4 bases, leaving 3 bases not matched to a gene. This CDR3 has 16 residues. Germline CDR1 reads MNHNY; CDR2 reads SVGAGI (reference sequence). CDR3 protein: CASSSGTSGSYNEQFF. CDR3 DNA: TGTGCCAGCAGTTCCGGGACTAGCGGGAGTTACAATGAGCAGTTCTTC.

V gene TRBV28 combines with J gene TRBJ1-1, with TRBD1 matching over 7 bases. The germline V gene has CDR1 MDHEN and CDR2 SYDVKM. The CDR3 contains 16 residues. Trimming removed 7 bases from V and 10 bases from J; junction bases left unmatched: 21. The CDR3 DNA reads TGTGCCAGCACCCGTACGTTTGTACGGACAGGACAAGGAGCTTTCTTT. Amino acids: CASTRTFVRTGQGAFF.

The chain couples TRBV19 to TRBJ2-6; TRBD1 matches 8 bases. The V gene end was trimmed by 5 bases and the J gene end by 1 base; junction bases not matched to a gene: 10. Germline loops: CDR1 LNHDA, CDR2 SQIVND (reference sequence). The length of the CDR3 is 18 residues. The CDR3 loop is CASSLRTGLGSGANVLTF. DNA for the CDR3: TGTGCCAGTAGTCTACGGACAGGGTTGGGTTCTGGGGCCAACGTCCTGACTTTC.

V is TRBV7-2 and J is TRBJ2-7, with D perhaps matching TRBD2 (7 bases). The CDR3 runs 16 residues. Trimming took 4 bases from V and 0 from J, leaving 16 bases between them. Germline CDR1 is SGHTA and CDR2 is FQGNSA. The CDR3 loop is CASSSAGALSSYEQYF. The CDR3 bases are TGTGCCAGCAGCTCGGCGGGGGCGCTGAGCTCCTACGAGCAGTACTTC. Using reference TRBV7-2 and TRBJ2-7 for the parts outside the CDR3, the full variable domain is GAGVSQSPSNKVTEKGKDVELRCDPISGHTALYWYRQSLGQGLEFLIYFQGNSAPDKSGLPSDRFSAERTGGSVSTLTIQRTQQEDSAVYLCASSSAGALSSYEQYFGPGTRLTVT.

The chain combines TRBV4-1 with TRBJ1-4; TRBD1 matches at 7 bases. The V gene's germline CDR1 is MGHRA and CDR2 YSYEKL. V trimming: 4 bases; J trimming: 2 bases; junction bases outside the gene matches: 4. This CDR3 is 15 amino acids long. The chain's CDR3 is CASSLSDRTNEKLFF. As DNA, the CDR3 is TGCGCCAGCAGCCTATCGGACAGGACTAATGAAAAACTGTTTTTT.

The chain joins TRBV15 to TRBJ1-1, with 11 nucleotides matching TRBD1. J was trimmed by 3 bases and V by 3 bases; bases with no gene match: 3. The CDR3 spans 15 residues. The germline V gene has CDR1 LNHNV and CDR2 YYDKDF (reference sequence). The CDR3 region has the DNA TGTGCCACCAGCAGGGGACAGGGGGAGGACACTGAAGCTTTCTTT. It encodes CATSRGQGEDTEAFF.